Sequencing of this T cell receptor beta chain was carried out in a study of blood T cell repertoires in COVID-19. Study at large: Some COVID-19 samples were acute and others convalescent; all came from the United States, Italy and Spain. T cells, B-cell-depleted T cells, or PBMCs provided the cDNA or gDNA that served as material.

V lost 4 bases and J lost 5; bases outside the gene matches: 6. CDR3 size: 15 residues. Germline CDR1 reads KGHDR; CDR2 reads SFDVKD. Authors' processing steps: By means of reference gene primer amplification, nucleated cell counts were estimated. Produced via immunoSEQ multiplex PCR; TCRdb's table is partial and in-frame only. The V and J calls and the clone size are those of that table, but D and trimming were determined from the DNA. The repertoire holds about 120,000 clones, around three quarters seen once, with 3% to 4.5% in the top ten. The receptor was isolated from a woman aged 80 or over with acute or convalescent COVID-19. The V and J genes are TRBV24-1 and TRBJ2-1; 8 bases are a match to TRBD2. Sequencing was done on a sample of peripheral blood. The CDR3 loop is CATSESGLDDNEQFF. The CDR3 bases are TGTGCCACCAGTGAATCGGGACTAGACGACAATGAGCAGTTCTTC.